This T cell receptor beta chain stems from a study of cytomegalovirus exposure and HLA in healthy donors. Regarding the study as a whole: Further analysis, carried out later, found HLA-associated TCR beta chains more clonally expanded than equally common other chains. Earlier findings revealed that most TCR beta V segments proved productive either about 90% or about 30% of the time.

Concerning this clone: The antigen remains unidentified.

Both 60 Vbeta primers and 13 Jbeta primers went into the PCR. The repertoire was sequenced with immunoSEQ multiplex PCR; TCRdb's copy has only in-frame clones and lacks some. The repertoire holds under 200,000 clones, about 90% seen once, with around 1% in the top ten. Sequencing was carried out using PBMCs. The sequence was collected from a boy between 2 and 15 years old in good health and CMV-seronegative.

The CDR3 is CASSTYRGVNYGYTF. The CDR3, as DNA: TGTGCCAGCAGTACCTACAGGGGCGTCAACTATGGCTACACCTTC. The V and J genes are TRBV28 and TRBJ1-2; 7 bases line up with TRBD1. The germline CDR1 and CDR2 sequences are MDHEN and SYDVKM. This CDR3 region has 15 residues. V dropped 5 bases and J dropped 2; count of bases not matched to a gene: 8.